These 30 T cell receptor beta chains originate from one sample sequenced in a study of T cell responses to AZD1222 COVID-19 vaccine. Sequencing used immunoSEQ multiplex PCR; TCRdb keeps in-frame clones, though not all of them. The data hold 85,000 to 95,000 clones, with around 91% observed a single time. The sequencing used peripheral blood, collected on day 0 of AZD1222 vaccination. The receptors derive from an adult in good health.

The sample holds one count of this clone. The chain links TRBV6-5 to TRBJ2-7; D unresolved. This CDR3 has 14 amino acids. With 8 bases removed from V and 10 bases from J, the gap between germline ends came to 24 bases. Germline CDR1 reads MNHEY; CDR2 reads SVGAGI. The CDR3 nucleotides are TGTGCCAGCCACTCGGCGCGTGTATCCATCGACCAGTACTTC. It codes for CASHSARVSIDQYF.

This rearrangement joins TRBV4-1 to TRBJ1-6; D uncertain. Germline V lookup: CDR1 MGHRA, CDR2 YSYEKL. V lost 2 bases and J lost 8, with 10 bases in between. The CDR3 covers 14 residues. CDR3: CASSQRAGDSPLHF. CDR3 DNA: TGCGCCAGCAGCCAACGGGCCGGGGATTCACCCCTCCACTTT.

The CDR3: CASRRIDGTGELFF. DNA of the CDR3: TGTGCCAGCCGTCGGATTGATGGCACCGGGGAGCTGTTTTTT. The V and J genes are TRBV27 and TRBJ2-2; D gene ambiguous. This CDR3 has 14 residues. CDR1 and CDR2 from the germline V gene are MNHEY and SMNVEV (reference sequence). Trimming stripped 8 bases from V and 4 bases from J, with 14 bases between.

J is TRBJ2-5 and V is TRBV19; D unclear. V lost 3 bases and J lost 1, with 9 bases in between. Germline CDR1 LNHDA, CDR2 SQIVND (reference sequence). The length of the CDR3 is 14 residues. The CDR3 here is CASSMNSFQETQYF. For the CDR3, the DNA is TGTGCCAGTAGTATGAACAGCTTCCAAGAGACCCAGTACTTC.

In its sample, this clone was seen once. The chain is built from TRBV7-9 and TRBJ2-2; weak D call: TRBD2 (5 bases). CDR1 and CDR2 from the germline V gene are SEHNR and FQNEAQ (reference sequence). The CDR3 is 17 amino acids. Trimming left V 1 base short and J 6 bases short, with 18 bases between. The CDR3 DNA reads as TGTGCCAGCAGCTTAGTGTGGGAGACATCGGACCCCGGGGAGCTGTTTTTT. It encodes CASSLVWETSDPGELFF.

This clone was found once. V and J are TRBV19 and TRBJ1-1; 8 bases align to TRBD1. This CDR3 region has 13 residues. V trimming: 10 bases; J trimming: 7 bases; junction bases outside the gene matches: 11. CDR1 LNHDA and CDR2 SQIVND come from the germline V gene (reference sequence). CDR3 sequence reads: CATKDREGDEAFF. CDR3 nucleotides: TGTGCCACAAAGGACAGGGAGGGTGATGAAGCTTTCTTT.

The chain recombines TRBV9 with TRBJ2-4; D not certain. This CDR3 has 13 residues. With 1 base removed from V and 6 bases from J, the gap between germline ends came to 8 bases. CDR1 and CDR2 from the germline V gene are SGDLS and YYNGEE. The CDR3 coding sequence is TGTGCCAGCAGCGTAAGTCCCGTAAACATTCAGTACTTC. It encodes CASSVSPVNIQYF. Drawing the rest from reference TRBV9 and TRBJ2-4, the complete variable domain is DSGVTQTPKHLITATGQRVTLRCSPRSGDLSVYWYQQSLDQGLQFLIQYYNGEERAKGNILERFSAQQFPDLHSELNLSSLELGDSALYFCASSVSPVNIQYFGAGTRLSVL.

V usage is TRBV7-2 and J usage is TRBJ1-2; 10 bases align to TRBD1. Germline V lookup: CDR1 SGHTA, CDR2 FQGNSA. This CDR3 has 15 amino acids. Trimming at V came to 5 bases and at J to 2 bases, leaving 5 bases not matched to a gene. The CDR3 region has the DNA TGTGCCAGCAGCACCCGGGACAGGGGAAACTATGGCTACACCTTC. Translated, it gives CASSTRDRGNYGYTF.

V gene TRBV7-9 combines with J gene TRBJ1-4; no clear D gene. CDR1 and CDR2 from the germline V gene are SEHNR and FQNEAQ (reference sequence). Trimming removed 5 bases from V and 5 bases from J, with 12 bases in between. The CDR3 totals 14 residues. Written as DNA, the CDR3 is TGTGCCAGCAGCCAATTACTGAACAATGAAAAACTGTTTTTT. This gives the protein CASSQLLNNEKLFF.

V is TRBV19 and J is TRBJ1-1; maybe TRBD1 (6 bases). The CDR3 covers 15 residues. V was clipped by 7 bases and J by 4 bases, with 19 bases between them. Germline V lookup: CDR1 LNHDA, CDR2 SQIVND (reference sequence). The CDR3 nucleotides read TGTGCCAGTAACCCGTGGGGGGCCGAGAGCACTGAAGCTTTCTTT. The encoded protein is CASNPWGAESTEAFF.

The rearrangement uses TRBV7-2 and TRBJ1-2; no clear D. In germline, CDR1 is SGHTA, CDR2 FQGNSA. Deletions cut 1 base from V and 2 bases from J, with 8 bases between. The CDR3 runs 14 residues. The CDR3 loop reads CASSLETGNYGYTF. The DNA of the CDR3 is TGTGCCAGCAGCTTAGAAACCGGGAACTATGGCTACACCTTC.

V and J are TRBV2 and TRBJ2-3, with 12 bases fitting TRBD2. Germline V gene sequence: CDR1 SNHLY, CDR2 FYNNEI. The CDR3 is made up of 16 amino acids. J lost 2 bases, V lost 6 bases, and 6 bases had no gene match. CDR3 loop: CASRRTSGAPTDTQYF. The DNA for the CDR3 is TGTGCCAGCAGGCGGACTAGCGGGGCGCCCACAGATACGCAGTATTTT.

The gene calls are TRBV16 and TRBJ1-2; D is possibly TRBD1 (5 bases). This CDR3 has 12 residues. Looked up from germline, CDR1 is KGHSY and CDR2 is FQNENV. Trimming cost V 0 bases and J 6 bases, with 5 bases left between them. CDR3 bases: TGTGCCAGCAGCCAATCGACAGATGGCTACACCTTC. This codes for CASSQSTDGYTF.

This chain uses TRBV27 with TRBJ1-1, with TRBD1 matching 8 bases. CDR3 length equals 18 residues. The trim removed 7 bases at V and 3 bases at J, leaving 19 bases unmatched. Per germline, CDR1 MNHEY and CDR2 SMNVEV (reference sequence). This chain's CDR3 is CASTPIPGQDAWDTEAFF. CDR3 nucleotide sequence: TGTGCCAGCACCCCGATCCCGGGACAGGACGCGTGGGACACTGAAGCTTTCTTT.

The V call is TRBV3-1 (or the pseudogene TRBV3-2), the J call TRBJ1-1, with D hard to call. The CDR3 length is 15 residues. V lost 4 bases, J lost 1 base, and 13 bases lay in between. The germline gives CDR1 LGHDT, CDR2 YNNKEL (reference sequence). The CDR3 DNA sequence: TGTGCCAGCAGCCCCACATACCACCCGAACACTGAAGCTTTCTTT. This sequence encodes CASSPTYHPNTEAFF.

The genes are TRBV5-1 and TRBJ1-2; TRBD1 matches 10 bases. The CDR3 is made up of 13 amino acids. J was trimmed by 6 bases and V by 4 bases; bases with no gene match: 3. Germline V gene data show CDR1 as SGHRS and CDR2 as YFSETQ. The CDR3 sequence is CASSPGQGNGYTF. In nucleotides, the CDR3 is TGCGCCAGCAGCCCGGGACAGGGGAATGGCTACACCTTC.

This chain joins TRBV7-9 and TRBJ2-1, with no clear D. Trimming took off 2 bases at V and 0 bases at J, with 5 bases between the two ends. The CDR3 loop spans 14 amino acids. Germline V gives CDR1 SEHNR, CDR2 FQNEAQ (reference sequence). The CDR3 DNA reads TGTGCCAGCAGCTTAACAAGCTCCTACAATGAGCAGTTCTTC. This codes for CASSLTSSYNEQFF.

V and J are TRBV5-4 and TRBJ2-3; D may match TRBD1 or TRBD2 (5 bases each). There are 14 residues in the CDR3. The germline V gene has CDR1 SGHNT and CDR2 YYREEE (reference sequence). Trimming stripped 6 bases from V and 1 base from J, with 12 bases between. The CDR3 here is CASTRDRGTDTQYF. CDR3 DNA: TGTGCCAGCACCCGGGACCGAGGCACAGATACGCAGTATTTT.

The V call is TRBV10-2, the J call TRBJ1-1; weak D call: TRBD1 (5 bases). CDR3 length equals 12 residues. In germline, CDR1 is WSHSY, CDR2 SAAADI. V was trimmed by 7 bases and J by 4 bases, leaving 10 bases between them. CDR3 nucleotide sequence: TGCGCCAGCACGTCCGGGACCACTGAAGCTTTCTTT. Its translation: CASTSGTTEAFF.

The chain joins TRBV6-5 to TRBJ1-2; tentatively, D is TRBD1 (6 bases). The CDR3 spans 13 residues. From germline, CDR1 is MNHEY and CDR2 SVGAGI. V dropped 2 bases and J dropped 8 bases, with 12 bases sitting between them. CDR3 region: CASSYGGRWGYTF. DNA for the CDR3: TGTGCCAGCAGTTACGGGGGGCGATGGGGCTACACCTTC.

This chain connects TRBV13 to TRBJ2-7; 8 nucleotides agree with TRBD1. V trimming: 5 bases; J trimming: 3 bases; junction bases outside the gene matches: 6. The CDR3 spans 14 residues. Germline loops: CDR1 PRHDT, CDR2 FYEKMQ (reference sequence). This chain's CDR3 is CASSPRGQIYEQYF. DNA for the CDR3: TGTGCCAGCAGCCCCAGGGGGCAAATCTACGAGCAGTACTTC.

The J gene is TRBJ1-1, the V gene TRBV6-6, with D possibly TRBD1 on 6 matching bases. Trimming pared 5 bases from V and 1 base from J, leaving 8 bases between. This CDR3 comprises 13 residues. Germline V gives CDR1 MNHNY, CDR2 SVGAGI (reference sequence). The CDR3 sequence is CASSLTGNTEAFF. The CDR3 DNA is TGTGCCAGCAGTCTGACAGGGAACACTGAAGCTTTCTTT.

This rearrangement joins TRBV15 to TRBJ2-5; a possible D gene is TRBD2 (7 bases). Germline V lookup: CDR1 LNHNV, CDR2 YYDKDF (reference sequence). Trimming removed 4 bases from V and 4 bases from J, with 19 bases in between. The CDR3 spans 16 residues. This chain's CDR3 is CATSTFDRGGGETQYF. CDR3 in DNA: TGTGCCACCAGCACCTTCGATAGGGGAGGGGGAGAGACCCAGTACTTC.

CDR3 DNA: TGTGCCAGTAGAAGCCAGGGACAGCCTCGCACAGATACGCAGTATTTT. This translates into CASRSQGQPRTDTQYF. The V gene is TRBV19, the J gene TRBJ2-3, with 7 positions matching TRBD1. Germline CDR1 is LNHDA and CDR2 is SQIVND (reference sequence). This CDR3 region has 16 residues. V lost 6 bases, J lost 1 base, and 10 bases stayed unmatched.

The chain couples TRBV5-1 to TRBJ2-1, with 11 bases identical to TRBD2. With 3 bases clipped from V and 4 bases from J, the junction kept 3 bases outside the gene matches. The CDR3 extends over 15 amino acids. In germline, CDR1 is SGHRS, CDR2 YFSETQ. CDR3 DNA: TGCGCCAGCAGCTCGACTAGCGGGACGTACAATGAGCAGTTCTTC. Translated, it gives CASSSTSGTYNEQFF.

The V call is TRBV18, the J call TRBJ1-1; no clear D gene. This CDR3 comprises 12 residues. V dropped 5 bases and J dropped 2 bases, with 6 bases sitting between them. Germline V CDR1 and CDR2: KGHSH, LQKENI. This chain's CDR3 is CASSRSNTEAFF. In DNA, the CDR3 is TGTGCCAGCTCAAGGAGTAACACTGAAGCTTTCTTT. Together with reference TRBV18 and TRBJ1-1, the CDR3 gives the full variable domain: NAGVMQNPRHLVRRRGQEARLRCSPMKGHSHVYWYRQLPEEGLKFMVYLQKENIIDESGMPKERFSAEFPKEGPSILRIQQVVRGDSAAYFCASSRSNTEAFFGQGTRLTVV.

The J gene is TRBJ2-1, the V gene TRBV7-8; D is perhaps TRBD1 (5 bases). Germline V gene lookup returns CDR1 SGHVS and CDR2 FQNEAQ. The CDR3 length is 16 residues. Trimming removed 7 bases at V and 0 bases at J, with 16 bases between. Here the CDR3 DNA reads TGTGCCAGCACAGGGCCCCCCTGGACCTCCTACAATGAGCAGTTCTTC. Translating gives CASTGPPWTSYNEQFF.

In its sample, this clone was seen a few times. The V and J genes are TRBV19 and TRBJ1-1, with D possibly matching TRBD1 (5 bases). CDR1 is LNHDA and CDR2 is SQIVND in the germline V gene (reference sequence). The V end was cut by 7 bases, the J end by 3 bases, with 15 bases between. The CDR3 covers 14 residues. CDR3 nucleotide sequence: TGTGCCAGTACCCCTGGGGCCTTCTACACTGAAGCTTTCTTT. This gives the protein CASTPGAFYTEAFF.

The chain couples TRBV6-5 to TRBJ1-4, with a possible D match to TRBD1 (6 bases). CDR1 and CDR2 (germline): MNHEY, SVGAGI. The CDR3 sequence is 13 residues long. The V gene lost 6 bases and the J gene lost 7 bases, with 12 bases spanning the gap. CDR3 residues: CASSLDRSEKLFF. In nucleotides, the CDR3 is TGTGCCAGCAGCCTCGACAGGAGTGAAAAACTGTTTTTT.

CDR3: CASSQGVRQPQHF. The CDR3 DNA reads as TGTGCCAGCAGCCAAGGGGTGCGACAGCCCCAGCATTTT. The rearrangement joins TRBV3-1 (or the pseudogene TRBV3-2) to TRBJ1-5; no clear D gene. Deletions cut 1 base from V and 7 bases from J, with 8 bases between. CDR3 length: 13 residues. Germline CDR1 LGHDT, CDR2 YNNKEL (reference sequence).